The T cell receptor (beta chain) described here comes from a study of blood T cells in healthy people across ages. The trim removed 4 bases at V and 3 bases at J, leaving 14 bases unmatched. The CDR3 is 17 residues long. The V gene's germline CDR1 is LGHDT and CDR2 YNNKEL (reference sequence). Concerning this clonotype: Its antigen is currently unknown.

Together with a sample-barcoded 5' primer, a J-beta primer mix was included in a second PCR lasting about 7 to 11 cycles. TCRdb analysed the 5' RACE reads with MiXCR anew, one entry per CDR3 protein. The profile shows 650,000 to 900,000 distinct CDR3 sequences, about 62% of them singletons. Isolation per sample recovered at least 7 million PBMCs. Findings of the study overall: The study found TCR beta diversity correlated strongly with naive T cell percentage. Per-million-T-cell TCR beta diversity fell roughly linearly with age. The CMV status of each donor remained undetermined, and this could have confounded shifts in expanded clonotypes.

This TCR came from a man younger than 45 in good health. The chain is built from TRBV3-1 and TRBJ2-7, with 8 bases lining up with TRBD2. The sequenced sample was blood. Here the CDR3 DNA reads TGTGCCAGCAGCCCCGGCGGGGTACTAGCGGAGTTCTACGAGCAGTACTTC. Translation gives CASSPGGVLAEFYEQYF.